The source of this TCR beta chain is a study of CD8+CD57+ T cells in acquired aplastic anemia. Study in general: CD4+ and CD8+ cells, once sorted, gave DNA averaging about 3.4 ug. In CD4+ cells, healthy donors produced an average of about 10.8 million reads.

Germline values: CDR1 SGHTA, CDR2 FQGNSA. V lost 0 bases and J 9 bases, leaving 6 bases between the germline ends. CDR3 length: 12 amino acids. Genomic DNA served as template for TCR beta VDJ and CDR3 profiling. TCRdb analysed the reads with MiXCR anew, one entry per CDR3 protein. The data contain some 410,000 distinct CDR3 sequences, 65% to 75% of them seen just once; the ten biggest clones take up 3% to 4.5%. The V gene is TRBV7-2, the J gene TRBJ1-5; no reliable D call. The TCR was taken from a human donor in good health, serving as a control. The sample was sorted CD4+, CD8+, or CD8+CD57+ T cells (not recorded which) from PBMCs. DNA of the CDR3: TGTGCCAGCAGCTTAGCTGATCGGCCCCAGCATTTT. Encoded protein: CASSLADRPQHF.